Given below is one T cell receptor (beta chain) in context. Its specificity is not known. A junction end diverges from the germline sequence, so it may reflect a read error. This sample was included in a study of glioma-infiltrating T cells. Study findings and constraints: Only very few CDR3 sequences appeared in both tissue and blood. Non-neoplastic patients had below-expected tissue-blood divergence, while all gliomas exceeded expectation.

TCR alpha and beta CDR3 regions were amplified from RNA using iRepertoire nested multiplex PCR. MiXCR, run by TCRdb on the multiplex PCR reads, gives a single entry per CDR3 protein. The table lists about 180,000 distinct CDR3 sequences, around 45% of them singletons. The CDR3 contains 12 residues. Germline CDR1 MNHEY, CDR2 SVGAGI. This receptor was obtained from a human donor with low-grade glioma or glioblastoma, undergoing nonglioma brain surgery, or in good health (not recorded which). The chain employs TRBV6-5 and TRBJ2-7, with D unclear. Sequencing was done on a sample of glioma tissue, nonneoplastic brain tissue, or PBMCs (not recorded which). The CDR3 loop reads CASVGWFSEPYF. The CDR3 DNA sequence: TGTGCCAGCGTCGGGTGGTTCTCCGAGCCGTATTTC.